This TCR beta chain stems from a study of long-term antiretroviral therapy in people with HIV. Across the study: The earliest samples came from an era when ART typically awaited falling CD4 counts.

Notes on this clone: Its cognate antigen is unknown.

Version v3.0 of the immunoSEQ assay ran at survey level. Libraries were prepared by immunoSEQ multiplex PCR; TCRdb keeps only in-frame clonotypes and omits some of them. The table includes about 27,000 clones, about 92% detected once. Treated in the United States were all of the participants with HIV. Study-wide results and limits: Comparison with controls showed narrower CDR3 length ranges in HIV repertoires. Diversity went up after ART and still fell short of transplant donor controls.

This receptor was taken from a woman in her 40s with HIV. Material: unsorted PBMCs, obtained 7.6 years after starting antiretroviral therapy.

The DNA for the CDR3 is TGTGCCAGCAGTTACTCAGGGGATGGCTACACCTTC. Protein: CASSYSGDGYTF. The V call is TRBV6-5, the J call TRBJ1-2; tentative D call: TRBD1 (5 bases). V dropped 0 bases and J dropped 6 bases, with 5 bases sitting between them. Per germline, CDR1 MNHEY and CDR2 SVGAGI. The CDR3 consists of 12 residues.